Each of the 25 T cell receptor beta chains below was sequenced from the same sample in a study of blood T cells in healthy people across ages. With a J-beta primer mix and a sample-barcoded 5' primer, a second PCR ran about 7 to 12 cycles. One entry per CDR3 protein, called by TCRdb with MiXCR from the 5' RACE reads. The repertoire holds around 870,000 distinct CDR3 sequences, under 35% seen once, with roughly 17% in the top ten. Sequenced sample: blood. These receptors came from an elderly woman in good health.

CDR3 loop: CASSQTGTGVYGYTF. As DNA, the CDR3 is TGTGCCAGCAGCCAGACCGGGACAGGAGTTTATGGCTACACCTTC. The genes are TRBV7-6 and TRBJ1-2, with 8 bases aligning to TRBD1. V lost 5 bases, J lost 5 bases, and 10 bases stayed unmatched. In germline, CDR1 is SGHVS, CDR2 FNYEAQ. The CDR3 has 15 residues. Full variable domain (remainder filled in from reference TRBV7-6 and TRBJ1-2): GAGVSQSPRYKVTKRGQDVALRCDPISGHVSLYWYRQALGQGPEFLTYFNYEAQQDKSGLPNDRFSAERPEGSISTLTIQRTEQRDSAMYRCASSQTGTGVYGYTFGSGTRLTVV.

The table lists this clonotype with many counts. This chain uses TRBV5-1 with TRBJ2-1, with D tentatively TRBD1 (5 bases). Per the germline V gene, CDR1 is SGHRS and CDR2 is YFSETQ. Between the trimmed V and J ends, which lost 1 base and 7 bases, there was a span of 12 bases. The CDR3 is made up of 14 amino acids. The CDR3 sequence is CASSLQGLLNEQFF. The CDR3 DNA reads as TGCGCCAGCAGCTTGCAGGGTCTCTTGAATGAGCAGTTCTTC. Drawing the rest from reference TRBV5-1 and TRBJ2-1, the complete variable domain is KAGVTQTPRYLIKTRGQQVTLSCSPISGHRSVSWYQQTPGQGLQFLFEYFSETQRNKGNFPGRFSGRQFSNSRSEMNVSTLELGDSALYLCASSLQGLLNEQFFGPGTRLTVL.

This clonotype was detected many times. The chain joins TRBV7-9 to TRBJ2-6, with D perhaps TRBD2 (6 bases). The CDR3 runs to 20 residues. The V gene's germline CDR1 is SEHNR and CDR2 FQNEAQ (reference sequence). Trimming cost V 5 bases and J 0 bases, with 23 bases left between them. The CDR3 DNA reads as TGTGCCAGCAGCCGTGACCGGGGGACGGGATTTAGCTCTGGGGCCAACGTCCTGACTTTC. It codes for CASSRDRGTGFSSGANVLTF.

This clonotype was picked up many times. This chain connects TRBV7-2 to TRBJ2-7, with 8 bases that match TRBD2. V was clipped by 3 bases and J by 4 bases; unmatched bases: 8. The CDR3 consists of 15 residues. CDR1 and CDR2 (germline): SGHTA, FQGNSA. CDR3 in DNA: TGTGCCAGCAGCTTTGTCGGGGGGGCCGCGTACGAGCAGTACTTC. Residues: CASSFVGGAAYEQYF.

The sample holds a few counts of this clonotype. This chain uses TRBV18 with TRBJ1-6; tentative D call: TRBD1 (6 bases). Trimming removed 2 bases from V and 4 bases from J, with 9 bases in between. CDR3 size: 15 residues. Germline loops: CDR1 KGHSH, CDR2 LQKENI. The chain's CDR3 is CASSPDRQYNSPLHF. As DNA, the CDR3 is TGTGCCAGCTCACCAGACAGGCAATATAATTCACCCCTCCACTTT.

This clonotype was seen ten or more times. CDR3 sequence (DNA): TGCAGTGCTACCGGACTAGCGGGGGCTCGCAATGAGCAGTTCTTC. Encoded protein: CSATGLAGARNEQFF. V usage is TRBV20-1 and J usage is TRBJ2-1; 13 nucleotides line up with TRBD2. Germline values: CDR1 DFQATT, CDR2 SNEGSKA (reference sequence). This CDR3 spans 15 amino acids. The V segment lost 4 bases and the J segment 6 bases; nucleotides outside the gene matches: 6.

This clonotype was detected ten times or more. The V gene is TRBV6-2 or TRBV6-3, the J gene TRBJ2-7, with 10 bases fitting TRBD1. Germline trimming cut 4 bases from V and 4 bases from J; bases unmatched to any gene: 4. The germline V gene has CDR1 MNHEY and CDR2 SVGEGT. This CDR3 has 14 amino acids. The CDR3 region is CASSSGQGRYEQYF. CDR3 nucleotides: TGTGCCAGCAGTTCGGGACAGGGGAGATACGAGCAGTACTTC.

This clonotype was picked up many times. The chain uses TRBV6-2 or TRBV6-3 and TRBJ2-3, with 11 bases aligning to TRBD2. The CDR3 consists of 16 residues. CDR1 MNHEY and CDR2 SVGEGT come from the germline V gene. Unmatched junction bases numbered 20, after V lost 10 bases and J lost 11 bases. The chain's CDR3 is CATEPGLAASGRRQYF. The CDR3 DNA reads TGTGCCACCGAACCGGGACTAGCGGCGTCCGGAAGGAGGCAGTATTTT.

The chain is built from TRBV6-2 or TRBV6-3 and TRBJ2-6; 7 bases fit TRBD2. Germline assignment: CDR1 MNHEY and CDR2 SVGEGT. J lost 4 bases, V lost 5 bases, and 5 bases had no gene match. The CDR3 contains 15 residues. The CDR3 nucleotides read TGTGCCAGCAGTATAAGCGGGGTGGGGGCCAACGTCCTGACTTTC. Translation: CASSISGVGANVLTF.

This clonotype showed up just a few times. Just one base apart from a much larger clone, this may be a read error. The chain links TRBV25-1 to TRBJ2-6, with D maybe TRBD1 (5 bases). The CDR3 is made up of 13 amino acids. CDR1 and CDR2 from the germline V gene are MGHDK and SYGVNS. The CDR3: CASNKAGADVLTF. In DNA, the CDR3 is TGTGCCAGCAACAAGGCTGGGGCCGACGTCCTGACTTTC.

This clonotype was seen many times. The gene calls are TRBV12-3 or TRBV12-4 and TRBJ1-1; 9 bases match TRBD1. This CDR3 has 13 amino acids. J gave up 4 bases and V 8 bases, and 5 bases lay outside the gene matches. CDR3 nucleotides: TGTGCCAGCCAAGGACAGGGGCCCACTGAAGCTTTCTTT. Encoded protein: CASQGQGPTEAFF.

The gene calls are TRBV7-2 and TRBJ1-2, with 12 bases aligning to TRBD1. Germline V gene sequence: CDR1 SGHTA, CDR2 FQGNSA. With V trimmed by 5 bases and J by 5 bases, 9 bases remained unmatched. The CDR3 is 16 residues long. CDR3 coding DNA: TGTGCCAGCAGCCAGGGGGGGGGACAGGGGGCGTATGGCTACACCTTC. Amino acids: CASSQGGGQGAYGYTF.

The sample holds a few counts of this clonotype. V and J are TRBV18 and TRBJ1-2; 8 bases match TRBD1. Germline-derived CDR1 and CDR2 are KGHSH and LQKENI. The CDR3 has 13 amino acids. With V trimmed by 5 bases and J by 8 bases, 7 bases remained unmatched. CDR3: CASSRTGLEGYTF. The CDR3 DNA sequence: TGTGCCAGCTCAAGGACAGGGCTGGAGGGCTACACCTTC.

As for this clonotype: A much larger clone differs from this one at a single base, so this may be a read error. The rearrangement joins TRBV20-1 to TRBJ2-7; a weak D match, TRBD1 (6 bases). There are 14 residues in the CDR3. CDR1 and CDR2 from the germline V gene are DFQATT and SNEGSKA (reference sequence). CDR3 loop: CSTRHRTAFYEQYF. The DNA of the CDR3 is TGCAGTACTAGACACAGGACAGCGTTTTACGAGCAGTACTTC.

This clonotype was recorded once. The J gene is TRBJ2-5, the V gene TRBV7-9; 7 nucleotides match TRBD1. The DNA matches TRBJ2-7 better at its end, which makes the J call doubtful. Germline loops: CDR1 SEHNR, CDR2 FQNEAQ (reference sequence). The CDR3 sequence is 15 residues long. CDR3 nucleotide sequence: TGTGCCAGCAGCCCAACAGGGGTCGGACCCTACGAGCAGTACTTC. It yields the protein CASSPTGVGPYEQYF.

CDR3 region: CAISELLAATGELFF. DNA of the CDR3: TGTGCCATCAGTGAGTTACTAGCGGCCACCGGGGAGCTGTTTTTT. The chain uses TRBV10-3 and TRBJ2-2, with TRBD2 identical over 8 bases. J lost 4 bases, V lost 1 base, and 2 bases had no gene match. From germline, CDR1 is ENHRY and CDR2 SYGVKD. The CDR3 sequence is 15 residues long.

This clonotype was found many times. The chain carries TRBV29-1 and TRBJ1-2; possible D gene TRBD1, 5 bases. Trimming took 3 bases from V and 8 from J, leaving 19 bases between them. Germline V CDR1 and CDR2: SQVTM, ANQGSEA. This CDR3 is 14 amino acids long. The CDR3 DNA is TGCAGCGTTGACGGGACGGACTCTCGCCGGGGCTACACCTTC. This translates into CSVDGTDSRRGYTF.

This clonotype was seen only a few times. The V gene is TRBV6-1, the J gene TRBJ2-7; 7 bases are shared with TRBD1. The CDR3 totals 15 residues. The junction had 13 bases not matched to a gene; V was cut back by 6 bases and J by 5 bases. Germline CDR1 and CDR2: MNHNS and SASEGT. The CDR3, as DNA: TGTGCCAGCAGGGTCCCCATTGTACAGGGGAACGAGCAGTACTTC. It is translated as CASRVPIVQGNEQYF.

In this sample, this clonotype turned up many times. This clone may be a read error of a much larger clone one base away. V and J are TRBV7-9 and TRBJ2-5, with TRBD2 matching 14 bases. V was pared by 8 bases and J by 11 bases, with 13 bases of the junction left unmatched. CDR3 length: 15 residues. Germline V CDR1 and CDR2: SEHNR, FQNEAQ (reference sequence). CDR3 amino acids: CASGRLAGGGDEQYF. DNA of the CDR3: TGTGCCAGCGGTCGACTAGCGGGGGGGGGTGATGAGCAGTACTTC.

This clonotype was seen a handful of times. A read error is possible here, since a much larger clone lies one base away. The CDR3 DNA reads as TGTGCCAGCAGGCCGAGTGGCCGGGAGACGGTCTATGGCTGCACCTTC. This translates into CASRPSGRETVYGCTF. The chain has TRBV12-3 or TRBV12-4 and TRBJ1-2; D is uncertain. The CDR3 runs to 16 residues.

CDR3 loop: CASSWGLANTGELFF. CDR3 DNA sequence: TGTGCCAGCAGCTGGGGACTAGCGAACACCGGGGAGCTGTTTTTT. The rearrangement links TRBV11-2 to TRBJ2-2; 8 bases map to TRBD2. CDR3 size: 15 residues. V lost 4 bases to trimming and J lost 0 bases; unmatched junction nucleotides: 1. In germline, CDR1 is SGHAT, CDR2 FQNNGV.

V and J are TRBV11-2 and TRBJ2-2, with 12 bases that match TRBD1. CDR1 and CDR2 from the germline V gene are SGHAT and FQNNGV. The CDR3 has 18 residues. V shed 5 bases, J shed 5 bases, and the junction held 12 bases outside the gene matches. This CDR3 is CASSARPWGQGATGELFF. In nucleotides, the CDR3 is TGTGCCAGCAGCGCGCGCCCCTGGGGACAGGGGGCTACCGGGGAGCTGTTTTTT.

On this clonotype: At one boundary the junction diverges from the germline segment, which might be a read error. This sequence joins TRBV7-2 and TRBJ2-1; 10 bases are shared with TRBD2. Germline V gene lookup returns CDR1 SGHTA and CDR2 FQGNSA. The length of the CDR3 is 15 residues. CDR3 nucleotide sequence: TGTGTCAGCAGCTCTAGCGGGAGCTCCTACAATGAGCAGTTCTTC. It is translated as CVSSSSGSSYNEQFF.

The V and J genes are TRBV7-9 and TRBJ1-5, with D tentatively TRBD1 (5 bases). Germline loops: CDR1 SEHNR, CDR2 FQNEAQ (reference sequence). V was shortened by 5 bases and J by 2 bases, with 19 bases between the two germline ends. The CDR3 totals 17 residues. The CDR3: CASSESPRGGGNQPQHF. The CDR3 DNA reads as TGTGCCAGCAGCGAAAGTCCCCGGGGCGGCGGCAATCAGCCCCAGCATTTT.

The table lists this clonotype with a count of one. This chain links TRBV5-1 with TRBJ2-5; 7 bases match TRBD1. In germline, CDR1 is SGHRS, CDR2 YFSETQ. CDR3 length: 17 residues. J gave up 0 bases and V 0 bases, and 8 bases lay outside the gene matches. This chain's CDR3 is CASSLAPSRGYQETQYF. The CDR3 DNA is TGCGCCAGCAGCTTGGCGCCGAGCAGGGGGTACCAAGAGACCCAGTACTTC.